Listed here is a single T cell receptor beta chain. Its antigen remains unknown. TCRdb's table, derived via immunoSEQ multiplex PCR, lists solely in-frame clones and lacks some. The sample includes 8,500 to 10,000 clones, 71% of them seen just once. Germline lookup yields CDR1 SGHVS and CDR2 FQNEAQ. The CDR3 spans 15 residues. Trimming shortened V by 1 base and J by 3 bases, and 13 bases separated the two germline ends. This entry comes from a study of CD4+ T cells in melanoma. Findings and limits, study-wide: Diverse differentiation states were reported for melanoma neoantigen-specific CD4+ T cells. A reported correlation linked neoantigen-specific CD4+ T cells to CD8+, macrophage and B cell function.

The V call is TRBV7-8, the J call TRBJ2-7; possible D gene TRBD2, 5 bases. The sequenced sample consisted of cells from a culture (not recorded whether cultured in vitro). The sequence was obtained from a human donor with melanoma. As DNA, the CDR3 is TGTGCCAGCAGCTTAGAGGGTGGGGAGTACTACGAGCAGTACTTC. It encodes CASSLEGGEYYEQYF.